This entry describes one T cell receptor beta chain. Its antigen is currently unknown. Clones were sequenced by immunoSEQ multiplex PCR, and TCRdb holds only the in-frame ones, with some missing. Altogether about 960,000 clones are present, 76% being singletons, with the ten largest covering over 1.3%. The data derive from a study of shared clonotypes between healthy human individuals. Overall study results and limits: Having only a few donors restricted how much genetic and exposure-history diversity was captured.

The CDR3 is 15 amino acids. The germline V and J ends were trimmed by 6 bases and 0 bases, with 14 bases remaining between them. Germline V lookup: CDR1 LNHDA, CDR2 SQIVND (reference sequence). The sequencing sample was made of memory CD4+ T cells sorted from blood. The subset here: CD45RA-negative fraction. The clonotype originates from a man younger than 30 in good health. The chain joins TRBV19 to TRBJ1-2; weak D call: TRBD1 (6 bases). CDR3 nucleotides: TGTGCCAGTAGCCCCGGACAGAAAGCTAACTATGGCTACACCTTC. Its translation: CASSPGQKANYGYTF. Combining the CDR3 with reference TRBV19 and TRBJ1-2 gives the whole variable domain DGGITQSPKYLFRKEGQNVTLSCEQNLNHDAMYWYRQDPGQGLRLIYYSQIVNDFQKGDIAEGYSVSREKKESFPLTVTSAQKNPTAFYLCASSPGQKANYGYTFGSGTRLTVV.